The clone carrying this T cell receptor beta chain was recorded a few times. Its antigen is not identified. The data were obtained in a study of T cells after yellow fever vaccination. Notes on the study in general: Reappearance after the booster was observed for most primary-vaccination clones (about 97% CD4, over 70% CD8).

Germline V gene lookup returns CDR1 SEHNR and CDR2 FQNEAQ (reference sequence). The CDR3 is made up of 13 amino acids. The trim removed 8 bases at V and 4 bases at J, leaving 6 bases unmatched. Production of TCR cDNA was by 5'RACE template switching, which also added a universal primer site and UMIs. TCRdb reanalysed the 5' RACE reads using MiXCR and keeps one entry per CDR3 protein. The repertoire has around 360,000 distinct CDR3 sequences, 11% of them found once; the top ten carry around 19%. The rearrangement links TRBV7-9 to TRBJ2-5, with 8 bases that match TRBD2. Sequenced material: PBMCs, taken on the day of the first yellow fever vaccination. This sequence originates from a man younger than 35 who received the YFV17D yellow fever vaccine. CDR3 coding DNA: TGTGCCAGCGTACTAGCGGAGGGAGAGACCCAGTACTTC. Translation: CASVLAEGETQYF.